The 31 T cell receptor beta chains below all came from one sample that was sequenced in a study of T cells in narcolepsy. TCRdb's table, derived via immunoSEQ multiplex PCR, lists solely in-frame clones and lacks some. The table records under 20,000 clones, about nine tenths of them present only once. The sample was memory (CD45RA-) CD4+ T cells from blood. Source of these receptors: a human donor in good health.

This clone was seen a few times. In nucleotides, the CDR3 is TGTGCCAGCAGCTTAGGGGTTGTTGGAAACACCATATATTTT. It codes for CASSLGVVGNTIYF. The chain carries TRBV7-2 and TRBJ1-3; D not certain. Looked up from germline, CDR1 is SGHTA and CDR2 is FQGNSA. The CDR3 spans 14 residues. The V end was cut by 1 base, the J end by 3 bases, with 7 bases between.

The chain couples TRBV6-5 to TRBJ1-5; D remains ambiguous. The germline V and J ends were trimmed by 8 bases and 7 bases, with 18 bases remaining between them. CDR1 is MNHEY, CDR2 SVGAGI, per germline. This CDR3 region has 14 residues. CDR3 protein: CASSEALAGQPQHF. CDR3 in DNA: TGTGCCAGCTCCGAGGCCTTGGCCGGACAGCCCCAGCATTTT.

The genes are TRBV18 and TRBJ2-7, with a weak D call TRBD2 (6 bases). V gave up 5 bases and J gave up 0 bases, with 17 bases separating them. This CDR3 contains 16 residues. From germline, CDR1 is KGHSH and CDR2 LQKENI. This CDR3 reads CASSRSSATSSYEQYF. The CDR3 DNA is TGTGCCAGCTCAAGATCTAGCGCAACTAGCTCCTACGAGCAGTACTTC.

This chain joins TRBV29-1 and TRBJ1-1; TRBD1 might be the D (5 bases). The CDR3 spans 14 residues. CDR1 is SQVTM and CDR2 is ANQGSEA in the germline V gene. The ends were cut back, 0 bases at V and 5 bases at J, with 13 bases in the middle. The CDR3 spells CSVEDRLGGTEAFF. CDR3 in DNA: TGCAGCGTTGAAGATCGCCTGGGGGGTACTGAAGCTTTCTTT.

DNA for the CDR3: TGTGCCAGCAGAACGACGGCGAACACTGAAGCTTTCTTT. This codes for CASRTTANTEAFF. The chain couples TRBV6-5 to TRBJ1-1; D is uncertain. This CDR3 is built from 13 residues. Looked up from germline, CDR1 is MNHEY and CDR2 is SVGAGI. Between the trimmed V and J ends, which lost 6 bases and 1 base, there was a span of 9 bases.

CDR3 sequence: CASSQGRGGELFF. CDR3 sequence (DNA): TGTGCCAGCAGCCAAGGGCGAGGCGGGGAGCTGTTTTTT. The chain couples TRBV4-2 to TRBJ2-2, with no clear D. V was cut by 1 base and J by 7 bases, with 7 bases left in between. The CDR3 consists of 13 residues. CDR1 is LGHNA and CDR2 is YNFKEQ in the germline V gene.

The rearrangement links TRBV25-1 to TRBJ2-2; possibly TRBD2 for D (7 bases). Germline values: CDR1 MGHDK, CDR2 SYGVNS. V was shortened by 1 base and J by 7 bases, with 19 bases between the two germline ends. This CDR3 has 17 amino acids. Written as DNA, the CDR3 is TGTGCCAGCAGTGAATTAGGTTGGGGGGGCGTAGGCGGGGAGCTGTTTTTT. Protein: CASSELGWGGVGGELFF.

The rearrangement links TRBV11-3 to TRBJ1-3; TRBD1 might be the D (5 bases). Trimming took off 5 bases at V and 0 bases at J, with 11 bases between the two ends. CDR1 and CDR2 from the germline V gene are SGHNT and YENEEA. This CDR3 is 15 amino acids long. The CDR3 region has the DNA TGTGCCAGCAGCGAGGGACGGAGCTCTGGAAACACCATATATTTT. Its translation: CASSEGRSSGNTIYF.

V is TRBV11-3 and J is TRBJ2-1, with D perhaps assigned TRBD1 or TRBD2 (5 bases each). Trimming shortened V by 5 bases and J by 4 bases, and 18 bases separated the two germline ends. CDR3 length: 16 residues. The germline CDR1 and CDR2 sequences are SGHNT and YENEEA. The CDR3 sequence: CASSTSSGTDYNEQFF. CDR3 DNA: TGTGCCAGCAGCACAAGCTCCGGGACCGATTACAATGAGCAGTTCTTC.

The chain has TRBV29-1 and TRBJ2-2; a possible D gene is TRBD1 (6 bases). The CDR3 runs 13 residues. V lost 4 bases and J 6 bases, leaving 12 bases between the germline ends. From germline, CDR1 is SQVTM and CDR2 ANQGSEA. This CDR3 reads CSVVRAGAGELFF. The CDR3 region has the DNA TGCAGCGTTGTACGGGCAGGGGCCGGGGAGCTGTTTTTT.

The CDR3: CASSLDTGGTEAFF. The CDR3 bases are TGCGCCAGCAGCTTGGATACAGGGGGCACTGAAGCTTTCTTT. The chain carries TRBV5-1 and TRBJ1-1; 8 bases line up with TRBD1. With 0 bases clipped from V and 4 bases from J, the junction kept 2 bases outside the gene matches. This CDR3 has 14 residues. Per germline, CDR1 SGHRS and CDR2 YFSETQ.

DNA of the CDR3: TGTGCCAGCTTACGGACAGGGGACCACGAGCAGTACTTC. It yields the protein CASLRTGDHEQYF. V and J are TRBV18 and TRBJ2-5; 9 nucleotides agree with TRBD1. The assigned J gene may be wrong: the sequence end matches TRBJ2-7 better. This CDR3 region has 13 residues. Germline CDR1 reads KGHSH; CDR2 reads LQKENI.

This sequence joins TRBV5-6 and TRBJ1-4; 8 bases are shared with TRBD1. The trim removed 7 bases at V and 8 bases at J, leaving 7 bases unmatched. This CDR3 region has 13 residues. Germline assignment: CDR1 SGHDT and CDR2 YYEEEE. The CDR3 bases are TGTGCCAGCTCGACAGGGGTGAGGGAAAAACTGTTTTTT. Translating gives CASSTGVREKLFF.

V usage is TRBV5-6 and J usage is TRBJ1-2; maybe TRBD1 (5 bases). The germline V gene has CDR1 SGHDT and CDR2 YYEEEE. The CDR3 is 16 residues long. The V and J ends lost 3 bases and 5 bases respectively, with 20 bases between them. The CDR3, as DNA: TGTGCCAGCAGCTCGTTCAGGGTAAGCCACTTGTATGGCTACACCTTC. It is translated as CASSSFRVSHLYGYTF.

A note on this clone: This CDR3 is also generated by other DNA sequences in the sample. V and J are TRBV5-1 and TRBJ2-1; 9 positions agree with TRBD2. Germline lookup yields CDR1 SGHRS and CDR2 YFSETQ. V lost 4 bases and J lost 5; bases outside the gene matches: 10. The CDR3 is 16 residues long. DNA for the CDR3: TGCGCCAGCAGCGGACGGGGCAGCGGGAGGCACAATGAGCAGTTCTTC. It encodes CASSGRGSGRHNEQFF.

This clone has just one count. This rearrangement joins TRBV7-2 to TRBJ2-2; 8 positions match TRBD2. J lost 5 bases, V lost 5 bases, and 13 bases had no gene match. Germline CDR1 is SGHTA and CDR2 is FQGNSA. The CDR3 runs to 17 residues. The CDR3 DNA reads TGTGCCAGCAGCCCCCCCCGAAGCGGGGGTTGGACCGGGGAGCTGTTTTTT. Amino acid sequence: CASSPPRSGGWTGELFF.

This chain joins TRBV2 and TRBJ1-1; D is perhaps TRBD1 (6 bases). The V gene lost 1 base and the J gene lost 4 bases, with 13 bases spanning the gap. The V gene's germline CDR1 is SNHLY and CDR2 FYNNEI. This CDR3 is built from 15 residues. The CDR3 sequence is CASSEEGVRGTEAFF. For the CDR3, the DNA is TGTGCCAGCAGTGAAGAGGGGGTGAGAGGCACTGAAGCTTTCTTT. The complete variable domain, with remaining parts taken from reference TRBV2 and TRBJ1-1, reads EPEVTQTPSHQVTQMGQEVILRCVPISNHLYFYWYRQILGQKVEFLVSFYNNEISEKSEIFDDQFSVERPDGSNFTLKIRSTKLEDSAMYFCASSEEGVRGTEAFFGQGTRLTVV.

This chain uses TRBV6-1 with TRBJ2-7; 8 bases are shared with TRBD1. The length of the CDR3 is 15 residues. Trimming cost V 5 bases and J 5 bases; bases outside gene matches: 11. CDR1 and CDR2 from the germline V gene are MNHNS and SASEGT. The CDR3 DNA follows: TGTGCCAGCAGTCCAGAACAGGGGGTGAAAAACGAGCAGTACTTC. Its translation is CASSPEQGVKNEQYF.

The rearrangement joins TRBV19 to TRBJ2-1; 9 positions match TRBD1. The CDR3 runs 17 residues. V gave up 3 bases and J gave up 7 bases; unmatched junction bases: 13. From germline, CDR1 is LNHDA and CDR2 SQIVND (reference sequence). The CDR3 DNA reads as TGTGCCAGTAGTATCAGAACAGGGGGCGGATGGAGGAATGAGCAGTTCTTC. The encoded protein is CASSIRTGGGWRNEQFF.

Remarks on this clone: One end of the junction does not line up with germline, which may come from a read error. J is TRBJ2-7 and V is TRBV7-7, with D possibly TRBD2 on 5 matching bases. The CDR3 length is 13 residues. Germline CDR1 SSHAT, CDR2 FNYEAQ (reference sequence). CDR3: CASSFQLRDEQYF. CDR3 DNA sequence: TGTGCTAGCAGCTTCCAATTGAGGGACGAGCAGTACTTC. The variable domain in full, with the rest retrieved from reference TRBV7-7 and TRBJ2-7, is GAGVSQSPRYKVTKRGQDVTLRCDPISSHATLYWYQQALGQGPEFLTYFNYEAQPDKSGLPSDRFSAERPEGSISTLTIQRTEQRDSAMYRCASSFQLRDEQYFGPGTRLTVT.

This rearrangement joins TRBV5-6 to TRBJ2-2, with 7 bases identical to TRBD1. Per germline, CDR1 SGHDT and CDR2 YYEEEE. There are 17 residues in the CDR3. The V and J ends lost 5 bases and 9 bases, in that order; junction bases with no gene match: 19. The CDR3 sequence is CASSLLPMAGGERELFF. DNA for the CDR3: TGTGCCAGCAGTTTACTGCCCATGGCAGGGGGTGAAAGGGAGCTGTTTTTT.

V and J are TRBV6-5 and TRBJ1-2, with D perhaps TRBD1 (6 bases). Germline loops: CDR1 MNHEY, CDR2 SVGAGI. V lost 6 bases and J lost 6, with 14 bases in between. The CDR3 totals 13 residues. CDR3 nucleotide sequence: TGTGCCAGCAGCAGAGACAGGACCGATGGCTACACCTTC. It is translated as CASSRDRTDGYTF.

The chain links TRBV7-2 to TRBJ2-1; D ambiguous. Trimming took off 5 bases at V and 6 bases at J, with 11 bases between the two ends. Germline lookup yields CDR1 SGHTA and CDR2 FQGNSA. CDR3 length equals 13 residues. For the CDR3, the DNA is TGTGCCAGCAGCCCCGTGGCAAGCAATGAGCAGTTCTTC. Its protein product is CASSPVASNEQFF.

V gene TRBV18 combines with J gene TRBJ2-1, with 7 bases fitting TRBD1. The CDR3 is 15 amino acids. Germline CDR1 reads KGHSH; CDR2 reads LQKENI. V lost 4 bases to trimming and J lost 6 bases; unmatched junction nucleotides: 9. Written as DNA, the CDR3 is TGTGCCAGCTCACACAGGGACAGTGACAGCAATGAGCAGTTCTTC. This codes for CASSHRDSDSNEQFF.

This clone has only one observation. The genes are TRBV30 and TRBJ2-1, with 11 nucleotides matching TRBD2. This CDR3 is built from 14 residues. The germline V gene encodes CDR1 GTSNPN and CDR2 SVGIG (reference sequence). J gave up 5 bases and V 4 bases, and 4 bases lay outside the gene matches. This CDR3 is CAWNPGLADNEQFF. DNA for the CDR3: TGTGCCTGGAACCCGGGACTAGCGGACAATGAGCAGTTCTTC.

This rearrangement joins TRBV18 to TRBJ2-3; 9 bases are a match to TRBD2. Per the germline V gene, CDR1 is KGHSH and CDR2 is LQKENI. The CDR3 has 17 residues. With 3 bases clipped from V and 0 bases from J, the junction kept 7 bases outside the gene matches. In DNA form, the CDR3 reads TGTGCCAGCTCACCCGCCCTAGCGGGGCCTAGCACAGATACGCAGTATTTT. Translating it yields CASSPALAGPSTDTQYF. The full variable domain, with the rest looked up from reference TRBV18 and TRBJ2-3, is NAGVMQNPRHLVRRRGQEARLRCSPMKGHSHVYWYRQLPEEGLKFMVYLQKENIIDESGMPKERFSAEFPKEGPSILRIQQVVRGDSAAYFCASSPALAGPSTDTQYFGPGTRLTVL.

V and J are TRBV18 and TRBJ2-3; 7 bases are shared with TRBD1. CDR1 and CDR2 from the germline V gene are KGHSH and LQKENI. The CDR3 loop spans 16 amino acids. The V and J ends lost 5 bases and 0 bases, in that order; junction bases with no gene match: 8. CDR3 region: CASSSTGASSTDTQYF. The CDR3 nucleotides are TGTGCCAGCTCATCTACAGGGGCTTCTAGCACAGATACGCAGTATTTT.

The rearrangement joins TRBV5-6 to TRBJ1-2; possible D gene TRBD1, 5 bases. This CDR3 has 16 amino acids. Trimming stripped 0 bases from V and 2 bases from J, with 14 bases between. The V gene's germline CDR1 is SGHDT and CDR2 YYEEEE. CDR3 sequence reads: CASSLADSGPNYGYTF. The CDR3 coding sequence is TGTGCCAGCAGCTTGGCCGACAGCGGGCCAAACTATGGCTACACCTTC.

In its sample, this clone was seen a few times. The chain has TRBV6-6 and TRBJ1-1; tentative D call: TRBD1 (6 bases). CDR3 size: 15 residues. The germline V and J ends were trimmed by 4 bases and 0 bases, with 12 bases remaining between them. Germline V CDR1 and CDR2: MNHNY, SVGAGI (reference sequence). The CDR3 DNA follows: TGTGCCAGCAGTTTACCGGGACAAATGAACACTGAAGCTTTCTTT. It codes for CASSLPGQMNTEAFF.

This chain links TRBV7-6 with TRBJ1-1; D is uncertain. Germline loops: CDR1 SGHVS, CDR2 FNYEAQ. Trimming removed 3 bases at V and 8 bases at J, with 13 bases between. This CDR3 is built from 13 residues. In DNA form, the CDR3 reads TGTGCCAGCAGCTTGGTCCCGGTCCGGGAAGCTTTCTTT. Its protein is CASSLVPVREAFF.

CDR3 sequence: CAWSSRGHEQYF. In DNA form, the CDR3 reads TGTGCCTGGAGTTCCAGGGGGCACGAGCAGTACTTC. This chain uses TRBV30 with TRBJ2-7; 8 bases line up with TRBD1. V lost 2 bases and J lost 5; bases outside the gene matches: 2. Germline loops: CDR1 GTSNPN, CDR2 SVGIG (reference sequence). The CDR3 covers 12 residues.